A selection of T cell receptor beta chains follows, all from one sample in a study of Graves' ophthalmopathy and Graves' hyperthyroidism. TCRdb independently ran MiXCR on the multiplex PCR reads; one entry per CDR3 protein. The table shows 580,000 or so distinct CDR3 sequences, with 39% occurring only once. The specimen was peripheral blood or thyroid tissue (not recorded which). Receptors originate from an adult man with Graves' hyperthyroidism. Each CDR3 is given with its conserved first and last residue. A D gene is named only where the DNA matches it firmly. Not every row has a clone size; where given, it reads once, few, many or a size class.

j_gene: TRBJ2-2; d_gene: TRBD1; abundance: few; v_gene: TRBV5-4; CDR3nt: TGTGCCAGCAGCTCGGGACAGGGGGCGCCAACCGGGGAGCTGTTTTTT; CDR3aa: CASSSGQGAPTGELFF
j_gene: TRBJ2-5; d_gene: NA; abundance: few; v_gene: TRBV7-9; CDR3nt: TGTGCCAGCAGCTCCGACAGACTCCAAGAGACCCAGTACTTC; CDR3aa: CASSSDRLQETQYF
j_gene: TRBJ1-1; d_gene: NA; abundance: many; v_gene: TRBV5-6; CDR3nt: TGTGCCAGCAGCTGGGGGATCAACACTGAAGCTTTCTTT; CDR3aa: CASSWGINTEAFF
j_gene: TRBJ2-7; d_gene: NA; abundance: many; v_gene: TRBV12-3/TRBV12-4; CDR3nt: TGTGCCAGCAGTTCCGTCCCCGACTACGAGCAGTACTTC; CDR3aa: CASSSVPDYEQYF
j_gene: TRBJ2-7; d_gene: NA; abundance: many; v_gene: TRBV7-9; CDR3nt: TGTGCCAGCAGCTTATACGACTACGAGCAGTACTTC; CDR3aa: CASSLYDYEQYF
j_gene: TRBJ1-4; d_gene: NA; abundance: once; v_gene: TRBV7-2; CDR3nt: TGTGCCAGCGGGCTTCGTCAGGGTGAGCCGGGTGAAAAACTGTTTTTT; CDR3aa: CASGLRQGEPGEKLFF
j_gene: TRBJ2-7; d_gene: TRBD2; abundance: many; v_gene: TRBV24-1; CDR3nt: TGTGCCACCAGTGACTCCAGCGGGAGCCCCTACGAGCAGTACTTC; CDR3aa: CATSDSSGSPYEQYF
j_gene: TRBJ2-5; d_gene: TRBD1; abundance: many; v_gene: TRBV9; CDR3nt: TGTGCCAGCAGCGTAGTCGGGACAGGACAAGAGACCCAGTACTTC; CDR3aa: CASSVVGTGQETQYF
j_gene: TRBJ2-6; d_gene: NA; abundance: NA; v_gene: TRBV20-1; CDR3nt: TGCAGTGCTAGAGATAGAGGGACTGGGGCCAACGTCCTGACTTTC; CDR3aa: CSARDRGTGANVLTF
j_gene: TRBJ1-2; d_gene: NA; abundance: NA; v_gene: TRBV6-6; CDR3nt: TGTGCCAGCAGTTTGGGACATGGTGGCTACACCTTC; CDR3aa: CASSLGHGGYTF
j_gene: TRBJ1-1; d_gene: TRBD1; abundance: once; v_gene: TRBV2; CDR3nt: TGTGCCAGCAGTGAAAGGGGGAGGACAGGGCCGAACACTGAAGCTTTCTTT; CDR3aa: CASSERGRTGPNTEAFF
j_gene: TRBJ2-3; d_gene: NA; abundance: few; v_gene: TRBV10-1; CDR3nt: TGCGCCAGCAGTGAGGAGGGAGGTGCCATGCAGTATTTT; CDR3aa: CASSEEGGAMQYF
j_gene: TRBJ2-3; d_gene: TRBD2; abundance: few; v_gene: TRBV7-9; CDR3nt: TGTGCCAGCCTCCCCCGGACTAGCGGGTCCACAGATACGCAGTATTTT; CDR3aa: CASLPRTSGSTDTQYF
j_gene: TRBJ2-5; d_gene: NA; abundance: few; v_gene: TRBV27; CDR3nt: TGTGCCAGCAGCGACCTAGGGGGGTTATGGGAGACCCAGTACTTC; CDR3aa: CASSDLGGLWETQYF
j_gene: TRBJ2-7; d_gene: NA; abundance: NA; v_gene: TRBV24-1; CDR3nt: TGTGCCACCAGTGACCGCGTGGGGGGTCGCTACGAGCAGTACTTC; CDR3aa: CATSDRVGGRYEQYF
j_gene: TRBJ1-5; d_gene: NA; abundance: few; v_gene: TRBV19; CDR3nt: TGTGCCAGTAGTACAGTTGGTGACAGGTCCCTAAATCAGCCCCAGCATTTT; CDR3aa: CASSTVGDRSLNQPQHF
j_gene: TRBJ1-5; d_gene: NA; abundance: NA; v_gene: TRBV28; CDR3nt: TGTGCCAGCACCGAGACCTCAACTCAGCCCCAGCATTTT; CDR3aa: CASTETSTQPQHF
j_gene: TRBJ1-4; d_gene: NA; abundance: NA; v_gene: TRBV7-9; CDR3nt: TGTGCCAGCAGCCTACTCGTGGGGGGGACCGAGGAAAAACTGTTTTTT; CDR3aa: CASSLLVGGTEEKLFF
j_gene: TRBJ1-2; d_gene: NA; abundance: many; v_gene: TRBV5-8; CDR3nt: TGTGCCAGCAGCCCCACAGGGCCTGATAACTATGGCTACACCTTC; CDR3aa: CASSPTGPDNYGYTF
j_gene: TRBJ2-2; d_gene: NA; abundance: NA; v_gene: TRBV29-1; CDR3nt: TGCAGCGTTGAAATAATAAACACCGGGGAGCTGTTTTTT; CDR3aa: CSVEIINTGELFF
j_gene: TRBJ1-1; d_gene: TRBD1; abundance: many; v_gene: TRBV10-1; CDR3nt: TGCGCCAGCAGTAAGGACAGGGGATACACTGAAGCTTTCTTT; CDR3aa: CASSKDRGYTEAFF
j_gene: TRBJ2-5; d_gene: NA; abundance: many; v_gene: TRBV19; CDR3nt: TGTGCCAGTAGTATTGATTCAGGGGCAGTGGAGACCCAGTACTTC; CDR3aa: CASSIDSGAVETQYF
j_gene: TRBJ1-3; d_gene: NA; abundance: NA; v_gene: TRBV7-7; CDR3nt: TGTGCTAGCAGCAGCCTCACAGGTCCCAGTTCTGGAAACACCATATATTTT; CDR3aa: CASSSLTGPSSGNTIYF
j_gene: TRBJ2-6; d_gene: NA; abundance: NA; v_gene: TRBV29-1; CDR3nt: TGCAGCGTTGTGGGGGCCAACGTCCTGACTTTC; CDR3aa: CSVVGANVLTF
j_gene: TRBJ2-1; d_gene: NA; abundance: few; v_gene: TRBV20-1; CDR3nt: TGCAGTGCTAGAGATCGCGCCCTCACATGGCAGTTCTTC; CDR3aa: CSARDRALTWQFF
j_gene: TRBJ2-2; d_gene: TRBD1; abundance: many; v_gene: TRBV5-1; CDR3nt: TGCGCCAGCAGCTGGGACGGGACAGGCCTCACCGGGGAGCTGTTTTTT; CDR3aa: CASSWDGTGLTGELFF
j_gene: TRBJ2-5; d_gene: TRBD2; abundance: once; v_gene: TRBV19; CDR3nt: TGTGCCAGCAGACCGACCCAACTAGCGAGAAAAGAGACCCAGTACTTC; CDR3aa: CASRPTQLARKETQYF
j_gene: TRBJ1-1; d_gene: NA; abundance: many; v_gene: TRBV15; CDR3nt: TGTGCCGTACAATGGGCCGGGATGAACACTGAAGCTTTCTTT; CDR3aa: CAVQWAGMNTEAFF
j_gene: TRBJ2-5; d_gene: NA; abundance: many; v_gene: TRBV7-9; CDR3nt: TGTGCCAGCAGCTTAAGAACGGGGGTGGAGACCCAGTACTTC; CDR3aa: CASSLRTGVETQYF
j_gene: TRBJ1-2; d_gene: NA; abundance: few; v_gene: TRBV25-1; CDR3nt: TGTGCCAGCAGTTTATCGGGGGCAGCCTATGGCTACACCTTC; CDR3aa: CASSLSGAAYGYTF
j_gene: TRBJ1-3; d_gene: NA; abundance: many; v_gene: TRBV5-1; CDR3nt: TGCGCCAGCAGTTGGGGAGTCTCTGGAAACACCATATATTTT; CDR3aa: CASSWGVSGNTIYF
j_gene: TRBJ2-2; d_gene: NA; abundance: NA; v_gene: TRBV4-1; CDR3nt: TGCGCCAGCAGCATTCGACAGGATCACGGGGAGCTGTTTTTT; CDR3aa: CASSIRQDHGELFF
j_gene: TRBJ2-7; d_gene: TRBD2; abundance: NA; v_gene: TRBV7-2; CDR3nt: TGTGCCAGCAGCTTAGAAGGTAGCGGGGGCTACGAGCAGTACTTC; CDR3aa: CASSLEGSGGYEQYF
j_gene: TRBJ1-6; d_gene: NA; abundance: NA; v_gene: TRBV2; CDR3nt: TGTGCCAGCAGTGTGGTGGCCCAGGGAAATTCACCCCTCCACTTT; CDR3aa: CASSVVAQGNSPLHF
j_gene: TRBJ2-7; d_gene: TRBD1; abundance: many; v_gene: TRBV7-2; CDR3nt: TGTGCCAGCAGCGTCTTCACCGGGACAGGGGCCTCCTACGAGCAGTACTTC; CDR3aa: CASSVFTGTGASYEQYF
j_gene: TRBJ1-1; d_gene: NA; abundance: NA; v_gene: TRBV6-1; CDR3nt: TGTGCCAGCAGTGGGACGACAGGAAAAGTTAGCGAAGCTTTCTTT; CDR3aa: CASSGTTGKVSEAFF
j_gene: TRBJ1-1; d_gene: NA; abundance: many; v_gene: TRBV29-1; CDR3nt: TGCAGCGCCCGAAGGACAGAGAACACTGAAGCTTTCTTT; CDR3aa: CSARRTENTEAFF
j_gene: TRBJ2-1; d_gene: TRBD1; abundance: few; v_gene: TRBV25-1; CDR3nt: TGTGCCAGCAGTGAATTAAGGACAGGGCTCTATGAGCAGTTCTTC; CDR3aa: CASSELRTGLYEQFF
j_gene: TRBJ2-7; d_gene: NA; abundance: NA; v_gene: TRBV7-6; CDR3nt: TGTGCCAGCAGCTTAGAACTTATTAGCCACGAGCAGTACTTC; CDR3aa: CASSLELISHEQYF
j_gene: TRBJ2-7; d_gene: NA; abundance: many; v_gene: TRBV10-1; CDR3nt: TGCGCCAGCAGTGACAGTAAGGGGATCGACGAGCAGTACTTC; CDR3aa: CASSDSKGIDEQYF
j_gene: TRBJ1-3; d_gene: NA; abundance: NA; v_gene: TRBV30; CDR3nt: TGTGCCTGGAGTGTAGGCAGACGCTCTGGAAACACCATATATTTT; CDR3aa: CAWSVGRRSGNTIYF
j_gene: TRBJ2-3; d_gene: TRBD1; abundance: few; v_gene: TRBV10-3; CDR3nt: TGTGCCATCACTTCCGACAGGGGCACAGATACGCAGTATTTT; CDR3aa: CAITSDRGTDTQYF
j_gene: TRBJ2-7; d_gene: NA; abundance: NA; v_gene: TRBV11-3; CDR3nt: TGTGCCAGCAGCTTAAAGACCACCTACGAGCAGTACTTC; CDR3aa: CASSLKTTYEQYF
j_gene: TRBJ2-7; d_gene: TRBD2; abundance: few; v_gene: TRBV29-1; CDR3nt: TGCAGCGTTGAAGCAGCTCTAGCGGGAGCCTACGAGCAGTACTTC; CDR3aa: CSVEAALAGAYEQYF
j_gene: TRBJ2-2; d_gene: NA; abundance: NA; v_gene: TRBV11-2; CDR3nt: TGTGCCAGCAGCTTAGGGCCCGGGACGGGGGAGACCGGGGAGCTGTTTTTT; CDR3aa: CASSLGPGTGETGELFF
j_gene: TRBJ1-2; d_gene: TRBD1; abundance: many; v_gene: TRBV9; CDR3nt: TGTGCCAGCAGCGCCCTCTTACAGGGGGCGGTTGGCTACACCTTC; CDR3aa: CASSALLQGAVGYTF
j_gene: TRBJ2-3; d_gene: TRBD2; abundance: NA; v_gene: TRBV2; CDR3nt: TGTGCCAGCGAAGGACTAGCGGGCGCTCCTGACTCGGCAGATACGCAGTATTTT; CDR3aa: CASEGLAGAPDSADTQYF
j_gene: TRBJ2-5; d_gene: NA; abundance: many; v_gene: TRBV2; CDR3nt: TGTGCCAGCAGTGTAGGCGGGTTTGAGACCCAGTACTTC; CDR3aa: CASSVGGFETQYF
j_gene: TRBJ2-7; d_gene: NA; abundance: NA; v_gene: TRBV20-1; CDR3nt: TGCAGTGCTGGGAGGCGGGAAGGGCACGAGCAGTACTTC; CDR3aa: CSAGRREGHEQYF
j_gene: TRBJ2-7; d_gene: TRBD2; abundance: NA; v_gene: TRBV2; CDR3nt: TGTGCCAGCAGTTTAACACTAGCGGGCTACGAGCAGTACTTC; CDR3aa: CASSLTLAGYEQYF
j_gene: TRBJ2-7; d_gene: NA; abundance: many; v_gene: TRBV5-6; CDR3nt: TGTGCCAGCAGCTTTTGGGCGGGGGACATCTACGAGCAGTACTTC; CDR3aa: CASSFWAGDIYEQYF
j_gene: TRBJ2-7; d_gene: TRBD1; abundance: NA; v_gene: TRBV7-2; CDR3nt: TGTGCCAGCACCCTGGACAGGGGTTGGCAGTACTTC; CDR3aa: CASTLDRGWQYF
j_gene: TRBJ2-2; d_gene: TRBD1; abundance: NA; v_gene: TRBV7-9; CDR3nt: TGTGCCAGCAGCTCGACGGACAGGGGGCTGAACACCGGGGAGCTGTTTTTT; CDR3aa: CASSSTDRGLNTGELFF